The present T cell receptor (beta chain) was sequenced within a study of blood T cell repertoires in COVID-19. Looking at the study overall: The United States, Italy and Spain provided the acute and convalescent COVID-19 samples.

Assay used: immunoSEQ multiplex PCR; TCRdb lists only in-frame clones, some missing. The sample consists of about 45,000 clones, about 80% of them appearing once. Between the trimmed V and J ends, which lost 4 bases and 0 bases, there was a span of 9 bases. The CDR3 length is 15 residues. CDR1 LGHDT and CDR2 YNNKEL come from the germline V gene (reference sequence). This receptor was identified in a man aged 65 to 79 with acute or convalescent COVID-19. The V and J genes are TRBV3-1 (or the pseudogene TRBV3-2) and TRBJ2-2; no definite D call. Sequencing input: peripheral blood. CDR3 residues: CASSPYPPNTGELFF. CDR3 nucleotides: TGTGCCAGCAGCCCCTACCCGCCGAACACCGGGGAGCTGTTTTTT.